This T cell receptor beta chain was captured by sequencing in a study of CD8 T cells in Susac syndrome. Trimming took 4 bases from V and 3 from J, leaving 12 bases between them. The germline V gene encodes CDR1 LGHDT and CDR2 YNNKEL (reference sequence). The CDR3 has 15 residues. RNA was extracted with the RNeasy kit, and a quantity of roughly 0.5 to 1 ug was reverse transcribed using random hexamers. Via MiXCR, TCRdb re-called the immunoSEQ multiplex PCR reads, giving one row per CDR3 protein. The sample consists of around 71,000 distinct CDR3 sequences, under 96% of them appearing once. This clonotype was obtained from a human donor with multiple sclerosis. Sequencing was carried out using CD4+ T cells from PBMCs. The chain links TRBV3-1 to TRBJ2-2; D is uncertain. CDR3 region: CASSPRHTYTGELFF. For the CDR3, the DNA is TGTGCCAGCAGCCCAAGACACACCTACACCGGGGAGCTGTTTTTT.